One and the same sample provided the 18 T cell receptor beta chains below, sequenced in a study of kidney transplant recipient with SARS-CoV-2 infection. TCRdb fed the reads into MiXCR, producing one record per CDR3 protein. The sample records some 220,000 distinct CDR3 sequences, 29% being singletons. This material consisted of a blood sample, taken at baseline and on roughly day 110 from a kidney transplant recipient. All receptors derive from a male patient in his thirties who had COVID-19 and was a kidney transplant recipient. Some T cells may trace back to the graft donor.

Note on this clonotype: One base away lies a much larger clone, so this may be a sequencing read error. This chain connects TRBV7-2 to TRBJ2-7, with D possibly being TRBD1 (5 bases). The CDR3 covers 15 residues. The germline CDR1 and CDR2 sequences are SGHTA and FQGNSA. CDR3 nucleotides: TGTGCCGGCAGCTTATGGCAGGGCCCCTCCTACGAGCAGTACTTC. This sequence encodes CAGSLWQGPSYEQYF.

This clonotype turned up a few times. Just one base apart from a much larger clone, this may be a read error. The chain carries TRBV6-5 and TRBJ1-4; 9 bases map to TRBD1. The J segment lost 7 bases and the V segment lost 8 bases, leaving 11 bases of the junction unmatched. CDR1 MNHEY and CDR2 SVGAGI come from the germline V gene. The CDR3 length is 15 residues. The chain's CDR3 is CASGSPGQGVEKLFF. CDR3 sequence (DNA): TGTGCCAGCGGTTCTCCGGGACAGGGAGTTGAAAAACTGTTTTTT.

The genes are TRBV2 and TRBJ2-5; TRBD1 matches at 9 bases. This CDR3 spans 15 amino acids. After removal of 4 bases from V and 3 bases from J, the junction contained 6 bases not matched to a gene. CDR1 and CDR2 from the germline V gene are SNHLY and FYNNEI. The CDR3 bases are TGTGCCAGCAGTGCAGACAGGGGGGGAGAAGAGACCCAGTACTTC. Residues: CASSADRGGEETQYF.

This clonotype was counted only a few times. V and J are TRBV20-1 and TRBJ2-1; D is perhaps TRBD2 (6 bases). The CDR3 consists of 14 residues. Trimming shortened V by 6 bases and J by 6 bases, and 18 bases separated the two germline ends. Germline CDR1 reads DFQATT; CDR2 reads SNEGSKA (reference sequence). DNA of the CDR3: TGCAGTGCGGCCGGGACTCTTTTCGCCAATGAGCAGTTCTTC. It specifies CSAAGTLFANEQFF.

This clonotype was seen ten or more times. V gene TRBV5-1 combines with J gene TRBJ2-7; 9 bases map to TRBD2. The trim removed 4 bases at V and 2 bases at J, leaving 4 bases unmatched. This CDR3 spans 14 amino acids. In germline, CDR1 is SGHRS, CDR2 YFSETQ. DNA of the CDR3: TGCGCCAGCAGCATGGGACTAGCTACCTACGAGCAGTACTTC. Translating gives CASSMGLATYEQYF.

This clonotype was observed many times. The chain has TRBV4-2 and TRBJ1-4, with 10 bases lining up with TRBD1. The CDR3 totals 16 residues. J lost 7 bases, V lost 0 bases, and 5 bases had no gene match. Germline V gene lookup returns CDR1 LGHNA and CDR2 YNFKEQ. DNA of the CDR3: TGTGCCAGCAGCCAAGAGAGGAGGGACAGGGGTGAAAAACTGTTTTTT. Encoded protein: CASSQERRDRGEKLFF.

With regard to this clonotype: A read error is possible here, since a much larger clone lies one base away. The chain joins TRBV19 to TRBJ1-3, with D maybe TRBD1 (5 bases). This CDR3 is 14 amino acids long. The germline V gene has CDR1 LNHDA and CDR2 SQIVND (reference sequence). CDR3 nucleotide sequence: TGTGCCAGTAGTACAGGGATTTCTGGAAACTCCATATATTTT. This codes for CASSTGISGNSIYF.

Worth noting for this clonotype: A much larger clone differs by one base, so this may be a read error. CDR3 sequence: CASSRLEGGRKTYGYTF. The CDR3 region has the DNA TGTGCCAGCAGTCGCTTGGAAGGTGGGAGAAAGACCTATGGCTACACCTTC. The V call is TRBV6-5, the J call TRBJ1-2, with no clear D. Germline CDR1 is MNHEY and CDR2 is SVGAGI. The V gene lost 5 bases and the J gene lost 4 bases, with 23 bases spanning the gap. The CDR3 is 17 amino acids.

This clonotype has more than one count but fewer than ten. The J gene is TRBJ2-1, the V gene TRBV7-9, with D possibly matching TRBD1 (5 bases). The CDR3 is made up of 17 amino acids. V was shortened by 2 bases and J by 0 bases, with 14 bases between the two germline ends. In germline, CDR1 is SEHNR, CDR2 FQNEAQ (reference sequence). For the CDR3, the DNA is TGTGCCAGCAGCTTACGGAGCATCCAGGGCTCCTACAATGAGCAGTTCTTC. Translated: CASSLRSIQGSYNEQFF.

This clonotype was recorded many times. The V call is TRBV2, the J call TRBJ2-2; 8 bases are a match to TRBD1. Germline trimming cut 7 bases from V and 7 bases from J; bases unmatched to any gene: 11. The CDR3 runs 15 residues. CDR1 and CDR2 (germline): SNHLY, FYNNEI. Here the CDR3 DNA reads TGTGCCAGCACTCGGCAGGGGGCAAGAGGCGGGGAGCTGTTTTTT. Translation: CASTRQGARGGELFF.

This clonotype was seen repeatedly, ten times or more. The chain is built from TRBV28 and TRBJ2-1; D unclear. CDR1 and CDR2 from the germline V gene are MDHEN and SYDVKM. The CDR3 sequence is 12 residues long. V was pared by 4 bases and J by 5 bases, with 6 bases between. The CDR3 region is CASSSFNNEQFF. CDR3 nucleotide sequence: TGTGCCAGCAGTTCGTTCAACAATGAGCAGTTCTTC.

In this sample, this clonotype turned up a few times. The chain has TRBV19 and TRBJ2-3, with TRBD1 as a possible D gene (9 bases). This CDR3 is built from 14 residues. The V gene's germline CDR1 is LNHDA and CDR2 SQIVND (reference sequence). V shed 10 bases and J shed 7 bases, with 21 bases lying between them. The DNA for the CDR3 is TGTGCCACCCGGGGGGGACAGGGTCGTCATACGCAGTATTTT. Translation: CATRGGQGRHTQYF.

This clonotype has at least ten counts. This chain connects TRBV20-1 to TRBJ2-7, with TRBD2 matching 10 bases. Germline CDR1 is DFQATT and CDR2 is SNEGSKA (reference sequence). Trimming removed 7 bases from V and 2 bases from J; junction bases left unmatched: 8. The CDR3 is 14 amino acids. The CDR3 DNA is TGCAGTGTGGCCCGGACTAGCGGAACCTACGAGCAGTACTTC. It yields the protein CSVARTSGTYEQYF.

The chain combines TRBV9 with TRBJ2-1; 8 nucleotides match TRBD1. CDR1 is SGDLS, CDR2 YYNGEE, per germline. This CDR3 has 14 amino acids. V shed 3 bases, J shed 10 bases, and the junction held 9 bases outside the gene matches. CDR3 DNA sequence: TGTGCCAGCAGCGGTTCACAGGGGGTTAGGGAGCAGTTCTTC. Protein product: CASSGSQGVREQFF.

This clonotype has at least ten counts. The CDR3 loop is CASSEVLSFRKTYGYTF. Here the CDR3 DNA reads TGTGCCAGCAGTGAAGTACTCAGCTTCCGAAAGACCTATGGCTACACCTTC. V gene TRBV12-3 or TRBV12-4 combines with J gene TRBJ1-2; D call uncertain. The CDR3 loop spans 17 amino acids. The V end lost 5 bases, the J end lost 4 bases, and 23 bases lay between the germline ends.

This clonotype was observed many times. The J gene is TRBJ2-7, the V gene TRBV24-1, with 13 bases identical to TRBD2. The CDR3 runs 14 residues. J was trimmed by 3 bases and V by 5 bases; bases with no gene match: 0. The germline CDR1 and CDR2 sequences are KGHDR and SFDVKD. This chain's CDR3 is CATSGTSGGYEQYF. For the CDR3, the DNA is TGTGCCACCAGTGGGACTAGCGGGGGCTACGAGCAGTACTTC.

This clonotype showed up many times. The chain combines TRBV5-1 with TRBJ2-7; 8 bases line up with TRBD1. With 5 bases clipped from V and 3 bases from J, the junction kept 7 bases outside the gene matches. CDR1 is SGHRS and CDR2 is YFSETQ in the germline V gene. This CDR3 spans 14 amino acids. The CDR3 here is CASRGTGAYYEQYF. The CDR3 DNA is TGCGCCAGCAGGGGGACAGGCGCTTACTACGAGCAGTACTTC.

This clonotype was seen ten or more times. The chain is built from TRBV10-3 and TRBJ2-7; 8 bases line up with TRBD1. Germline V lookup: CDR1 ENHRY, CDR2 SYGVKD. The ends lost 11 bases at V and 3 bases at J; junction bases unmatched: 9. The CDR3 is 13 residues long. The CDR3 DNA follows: TGTGCCTCAATACCGGGACAGGTCTACGAGCAGTACTTC. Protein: CASIPGQVYEQYF.